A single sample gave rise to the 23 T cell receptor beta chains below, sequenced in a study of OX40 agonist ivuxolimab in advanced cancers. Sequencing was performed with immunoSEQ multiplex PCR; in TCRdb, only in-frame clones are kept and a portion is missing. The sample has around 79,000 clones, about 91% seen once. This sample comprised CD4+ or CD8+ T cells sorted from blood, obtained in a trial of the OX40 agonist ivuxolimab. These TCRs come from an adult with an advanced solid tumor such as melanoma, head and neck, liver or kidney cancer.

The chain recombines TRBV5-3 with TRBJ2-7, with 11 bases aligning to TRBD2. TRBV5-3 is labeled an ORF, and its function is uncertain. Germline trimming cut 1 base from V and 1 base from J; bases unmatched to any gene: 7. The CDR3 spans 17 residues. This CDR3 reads CARSLILAGEGSYEQYF. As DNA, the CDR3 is TGTGCCAGAAGCTTGATACTAGCGGGAGAAGGGTCCTACGAGCAGTACTTC.

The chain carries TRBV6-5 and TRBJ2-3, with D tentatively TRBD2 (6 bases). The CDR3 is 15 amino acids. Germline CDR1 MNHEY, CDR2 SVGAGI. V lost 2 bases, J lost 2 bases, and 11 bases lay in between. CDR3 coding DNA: TGTGCCAGCAGTTACGCGGGATACTCCACAGATACGCAGTATTTT. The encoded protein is CASSYAGYSTDTQYF.

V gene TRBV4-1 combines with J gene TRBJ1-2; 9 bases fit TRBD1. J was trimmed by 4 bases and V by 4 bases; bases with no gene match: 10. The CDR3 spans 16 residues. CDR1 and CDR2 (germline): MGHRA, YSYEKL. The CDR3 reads CASSLLDRGLLYGYTF. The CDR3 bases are TGCGCCAGCAGCCTATTGGACAGGGGCCTTCTCTATGGCTACACCTTC.

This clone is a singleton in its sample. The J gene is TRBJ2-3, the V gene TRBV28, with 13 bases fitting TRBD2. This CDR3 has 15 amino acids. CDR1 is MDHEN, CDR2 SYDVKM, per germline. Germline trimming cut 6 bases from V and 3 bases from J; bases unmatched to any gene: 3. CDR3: CASSLGLAGTDTQYF. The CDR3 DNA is TGTGCCAGCAGCTTGGGACTAGCGGGAACAGATACGCAGTATTTT.

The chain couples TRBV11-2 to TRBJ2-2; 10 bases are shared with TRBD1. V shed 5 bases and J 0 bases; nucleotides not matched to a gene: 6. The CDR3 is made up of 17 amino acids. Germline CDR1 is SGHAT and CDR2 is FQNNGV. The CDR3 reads CASSVNGQGANTGELFF. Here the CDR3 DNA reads TGTGCCAGCAGCGTAAACGGACAGGGGGCGAACACCGGGGAGCTGTTTTTT.

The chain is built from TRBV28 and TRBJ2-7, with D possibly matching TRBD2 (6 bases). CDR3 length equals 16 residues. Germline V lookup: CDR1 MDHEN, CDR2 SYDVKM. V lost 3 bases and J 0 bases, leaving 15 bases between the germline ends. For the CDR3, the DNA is TGTGCCAGCAGTTTTCACATTGGGACTGACTCCTACGAGCAGTACTTC. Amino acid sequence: CASSFHIGTDSYEQYF.

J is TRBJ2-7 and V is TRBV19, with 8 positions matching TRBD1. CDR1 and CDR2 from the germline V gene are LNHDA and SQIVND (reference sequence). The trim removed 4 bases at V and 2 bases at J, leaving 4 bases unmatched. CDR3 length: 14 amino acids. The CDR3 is CASSSPQGAYEQYF. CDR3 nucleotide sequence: TGTGCCAGTAGTAGTCCACAGGGGGCCTACGAGCAGTACTTC.

The CDR3 loop is CASSLRTTLYEQYF. The CDR3 DNA sequence: TGTGCCAGCAGCTTGCGGACAACTCTCTACGAGCAGTACTTC. The rearrangement uses TRBV11-3 and TRBJ2-7, with a tentative D call TRBD1 (5 bases). V lost 3 bases and J lost 3, with 12 bases in between. CDR1 SGHNT and CDR2 YENEEA come from the germline V gene. This CDR3 comprises 14 residues.

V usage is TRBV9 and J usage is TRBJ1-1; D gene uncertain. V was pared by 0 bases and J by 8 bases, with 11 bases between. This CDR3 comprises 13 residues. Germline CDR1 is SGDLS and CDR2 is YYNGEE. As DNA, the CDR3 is TGTGCCAGCAGCGTAGGGCAGCAAGGGGAAGCTTTCTTT. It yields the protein CASSVGQQGEAFF.

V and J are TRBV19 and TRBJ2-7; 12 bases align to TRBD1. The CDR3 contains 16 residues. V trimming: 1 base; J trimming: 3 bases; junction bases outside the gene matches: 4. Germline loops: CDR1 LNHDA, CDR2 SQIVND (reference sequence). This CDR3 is CASSIGGTGGFYEQYF. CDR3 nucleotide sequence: TGTGCCAGTAGTATAGGCGGGACAGGGGGCTTCTACGAGCAGTACTTC.

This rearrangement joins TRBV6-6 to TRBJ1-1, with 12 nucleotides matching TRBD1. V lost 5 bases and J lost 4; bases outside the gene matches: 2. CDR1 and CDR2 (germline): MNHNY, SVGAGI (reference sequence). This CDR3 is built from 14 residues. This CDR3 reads CASSTGQGATEAFF. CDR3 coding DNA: TGTGCCAGCAGTACGGGACAGGGGGCCACTGAAGCTTTCTTT.

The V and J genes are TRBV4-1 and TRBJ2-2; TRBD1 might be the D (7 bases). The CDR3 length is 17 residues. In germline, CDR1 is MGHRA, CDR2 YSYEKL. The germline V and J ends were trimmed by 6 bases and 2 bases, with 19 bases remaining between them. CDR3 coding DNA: TGCGCCAGCAGACTCTCTTTCCAGGGGGGCAACACCGGGGAGCTGTTTTTT. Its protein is CASRLSFQGGNTGELFF.

This chain's CDR3 is CASSVLGGGTDTQYF. In DNA, the CDR3 is TGCGCCAGCAGCGTCCTGGGAGGGGGAACAGATACGCAGTATTTT. The chain employs TRBV5-1 and TRBJ2-3; possibly TRBD2 for D (7 bases). CDR1 SGHRS and CDR2 YFSETQ come from the germline V gene. The CDR3 contains 15 residues. V dropped 4 bases and J dropped 3 bases, with 15 bases sitting between them.

CDR3 coding DNA: TGTGCCAGCAGTTTACAGGGGGCGCAGAGTTATACGCAGTATTTT. Protein sequence: CASSLQGAQSYTQYF. The gene calls are TRBV28 and TRBJ2-3, with TRBD1 matching 8 bases. J gave up 7 bases and V 2 bases, and 8 bases lay outside the gene matches. Germline loops: CDR1 MDHEN, CDR2 SYDVKM. This CDR3 has 15 amino acids. The whole variable domain, remainder taken from reference TRBV28 and TRBJ2-3, is DVKVTQSSRYLVKRTGEKVFLECVQDMDHENMFWYRQDPGLGLRLIYFSYDVKMKEKGDIPEGYSVSREKKERFSLILESASTNQTSMYLCASSLQGAQSYTQYFGPGTRLTVL.

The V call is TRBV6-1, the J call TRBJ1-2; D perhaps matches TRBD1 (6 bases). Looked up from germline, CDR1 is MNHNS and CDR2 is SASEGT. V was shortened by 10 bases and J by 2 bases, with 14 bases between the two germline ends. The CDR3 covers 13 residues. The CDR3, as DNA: TGTGCCACCAGGGGTGATCGAAACTATGGCTACACCTTC. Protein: CATRGDRNYGYTF.

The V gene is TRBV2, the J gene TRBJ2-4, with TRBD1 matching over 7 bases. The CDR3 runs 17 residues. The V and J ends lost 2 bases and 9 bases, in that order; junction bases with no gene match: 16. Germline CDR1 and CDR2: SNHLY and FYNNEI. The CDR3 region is CASSETGQLPTKPIQYF. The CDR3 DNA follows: TGTGCCAGCAGTGAAACGGGACAGCTCCCAACAAAACCCATTCAGTACTTC.

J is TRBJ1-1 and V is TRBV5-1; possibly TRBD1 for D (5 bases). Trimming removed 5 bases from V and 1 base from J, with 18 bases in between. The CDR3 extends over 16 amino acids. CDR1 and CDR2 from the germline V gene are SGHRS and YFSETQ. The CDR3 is CASSGAGSTGNTEAFF. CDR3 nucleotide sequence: TGCGCCAGCAGTGGAGCAGGGTCGACGGGGAACACTGAAGCTTTCTTT.

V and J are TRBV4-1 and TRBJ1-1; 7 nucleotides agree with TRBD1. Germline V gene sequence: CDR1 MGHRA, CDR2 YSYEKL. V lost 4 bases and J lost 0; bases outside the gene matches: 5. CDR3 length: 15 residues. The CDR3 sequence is CASSPGQAVNTEAFF. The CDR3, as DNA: TGCGCCAGCAGCCCAGGACAGGCTGTGAACACTGAAGCTTTCTTT.

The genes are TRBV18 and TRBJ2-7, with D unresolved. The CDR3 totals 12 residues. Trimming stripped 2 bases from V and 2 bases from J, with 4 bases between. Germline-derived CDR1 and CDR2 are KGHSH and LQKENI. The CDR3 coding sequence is TGTGCCAGCTCACCAGGAACCTACGAGCAGTACTTC. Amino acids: CASSPGTYEQYF.

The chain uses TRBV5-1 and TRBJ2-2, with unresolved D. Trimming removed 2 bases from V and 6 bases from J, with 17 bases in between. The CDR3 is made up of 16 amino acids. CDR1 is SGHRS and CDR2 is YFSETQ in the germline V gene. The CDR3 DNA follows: TGCGCCAGCAGCTTAGACCCAACTCGCGCCGCCGGGGAGCTGTTTTTT. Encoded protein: CASSLDPTRAAGELFF.

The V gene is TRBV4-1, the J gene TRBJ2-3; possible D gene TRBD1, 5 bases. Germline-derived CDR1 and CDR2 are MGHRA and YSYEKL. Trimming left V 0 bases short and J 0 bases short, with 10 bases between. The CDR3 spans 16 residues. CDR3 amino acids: CASSQDSPGSTDTQYF. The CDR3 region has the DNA TGCGCCAGCAGCCAAGATAGTCCAGGGAGCACAGATACGCAGTATTTT.

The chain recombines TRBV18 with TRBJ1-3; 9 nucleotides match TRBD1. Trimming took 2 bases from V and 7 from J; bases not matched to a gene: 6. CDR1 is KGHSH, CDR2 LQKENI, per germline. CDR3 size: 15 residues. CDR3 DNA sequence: TGTGCCAGCTCACCAAAGGACAGGGGTTGGAACACCATATATTTT. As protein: CASSPKDRGWNTIYF.

For the CDR3, the DNA is TGTGCCAGCAGCGTAACAGGGGAGCTGAACACTGAAGCTTTCTTT. It specifies CASSVTGELNTEAFF. The chain joins TRBV7-2 to TRBJ1-1; 7 bases map to TRBD1. This CDR3 comprises 15 residues. Germline V gives CDR1 SGHTA, CDR2 FQGNSA. V lost 5 bases, J lost 0 bases, and 6 bases stayed unmatched. Full variable domain (rest looked up from reference TRBV7-2 and TRBJ1-1): GAGVSQSPSNKVTEKGKDVELRCDPISGHTALYWYRQSLGQGLEFLIYFQGNSAPDKSGLPSDRFSAERTGGSVSTLTIQRTQQEDSAVYLCASSVTGELNTEAFFGQGTRLTVV.